This T cell receptor (beta chain) originates from a study of T cell changes during pregnancy in multiple sclerosis. This table comes from immunoSEQ multiplex PCR, and its TCRdb copy is limited to in-frame clones, with some not included. The table includes approximately 31,000 clones, about 92% detected once. The CDR3 is made up of 14 amino acids. V lost 6 bases, J lost 2 bases, and 5 bases stayed unmatched. CDR1 is SGDLS and CDR2 is YYNGEE in the germline V gene. The clonotype was recovered from a female donor in good health, enrolled as a control in a pregnancy study. The chain recombines TRBV9 with TRBJ1-2; 9 bases align to TRBD1. Sequencing was performed on CD4+ T cells from peripheral blood mononuclear cells, taken in the second trimester of pregnancy. The CDR3 region has the DNA TGTGCCAGCACCGGGGGGACAGGGAACTATGGCTACACCTTC. Protein: CASTGGTGNYGYTF.